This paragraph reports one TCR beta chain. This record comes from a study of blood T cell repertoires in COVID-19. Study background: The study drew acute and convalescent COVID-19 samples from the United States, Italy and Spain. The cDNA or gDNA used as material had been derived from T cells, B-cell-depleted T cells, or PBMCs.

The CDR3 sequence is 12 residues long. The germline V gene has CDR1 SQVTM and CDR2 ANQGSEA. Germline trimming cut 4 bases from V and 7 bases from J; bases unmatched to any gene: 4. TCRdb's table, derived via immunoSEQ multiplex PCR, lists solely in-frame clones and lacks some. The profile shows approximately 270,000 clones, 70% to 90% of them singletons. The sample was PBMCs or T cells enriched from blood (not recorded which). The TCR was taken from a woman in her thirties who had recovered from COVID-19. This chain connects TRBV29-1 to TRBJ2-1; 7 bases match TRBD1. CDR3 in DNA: TGCAGCGTTGGATCCAGGGGGAATGAGCAGTTCTTC. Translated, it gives CSVGSRGNEQFF.